The clone carrying this T cell receptor (beta chain) was detected only a few times. Its specificity is not known. The sample originates from a study of T-cell reconstitution after alpha-beta-depleted transplantation in children. This sample's TCRbeta library carried unique molecular identifier barcodes. MiXCR, run by TCRdb on the PCR reads, gives a single entry per CDR3 protein. Among 580,000 or so distinct CDR3 sequences listed, roughly 23% were seen once. The V gene end was trimmed by 2 bases and the J gene end by 0 bases; junction bases not matched to a gene: 5. Germline CDR1 and CDR2: MNHEY and SVGAGI. The CDR3 runs to 18 residues. Whole-study findings and limits: Newly produced T cells mostly accounted for T-cell counts and diversity one year post-transplant.

This chain connects TRBV6-5 to TRBJ1-6, with 9 bases that match TRBD1. The sequences come from PBMCs, mostly from graft donor cells, collected 360 days after TCRalphabeta/CD19-depleted stem cell transplant. The receptor comes from a boy in the first two years of life who had a stem cell transplant for acute myeloid leukemia, so the T cells may come from the graft donor. The CDR3 loop is CASSYLGQGSSYNSPLHF. The CDR3 nucleotides are TGTGCCAGCAGTTACCTCGGACAGGGGAGCTCCTATAATTCACCCCTCCACTTT.